The 5 T cell receptor beta chains given below trace back to one sample, sequenced in a study of Tregs in tolerant kidney transplant recipients. Measured with immunoSEQ multiplex PCR; TCRdb has only the in-frame clones, and not every one. The data hold some 68,000 clones, with around 84% observed a single time. The sequencing sample was made of CD4+ T cells from blood. The receptors come from a human donor in good health.

The chain is built from TRBV25-1 and TRBJ2-5, with D uncertain. This CDR3 region has 16 residues. Between the trimmed V and J ends, which lost 3 bases and 3 bases, there was a span of 17 bases. Per germline, CDR1 MGHDK and CDR2 SYGVNS. In DNA form, the CDR3 reads TGTGCCAGCAGTGATAGTGCTGCTGGTCTGGAAGAGACCCAGTACTTC. This translates into CASSDSAAGLEETQYF.

This chain joins TRBV5-8 and TRBJ1-5, with D hard to call. The CDR3 runs 15 residues. Trimming shortened V by 2 bases and J by 5 bases, and 14 bases separated the two germline ends. Germline CDR1 and CDR2: SGHTS and YDEGEE. The CDR3 nucleotides are TGTGCCAGCAGCTTACTGGTTGCCAGAGATCAGCCCCAGCATTTT. It is translated as CASSLLVARDQPQHF.

This clone occurred many times. The rearrangement links TRBV13 to TRBJ1-1, with D possibly matching TRBD1 (6 bases). Looked up from germline, CDR1 is PRHDT and CDR2 is FYEKMQ (reference sequence). Trimming shortened V by 1 base and J by 6 bases, and 12 bases separated the two germline ends. This CDR3 spans 14 amino acids. The CDR3 is CASSLEPGGAEAFF. CDR3 DNA sequence: TGTGCCAGCAGCTTAGAACCGGGGGGCGCTGAAGCTTTCTTT.

The chain joins TRBV13 to TRBJ1-2; TRBD1 matches at 8 bases. The CDR3 covers 15 residues. Trimming removed 3 bases from V and 2 bases from J; junction bases left unmatched: 5. The germline gives CDR1 PRHDT, CDR2 FYEKMQ (reference sequence). CDR3 sequence reads: CASSFKDRGNYGYTF. For the CDR3, the DNA is TGTGCCAGCAGCTTTAAAGACAGGGGAAACTATGGCTACACCTTC. Looking up the rest from reference TRBV13 and TRBJ1-2 gives the full variable domain: AAGVIQSPRHLIKEKRETATLKCYPIPRHDTVYWYQQGPGQDPQFLISFYEKMQSDKGSIPDRFSAQQFSDYHSELNMSSLELGDSALYFCASSFKDRGNYGYTFGSGTRLTVV.

The chain is built from TRBV7-9 and TRBJ2-3; D perhaps matches TRBD1 (6 bases). Germline V gives CDR1 SEHNR, CDR2 FQNEAQ (reference sequence). The CDR3 loop spans 15 amino acids. Trimming shortened V by 3 bases and J by 0 bases, and 10 bases separated the two germline ends. Written as DNA, the CDR3 is TGTGCCAGCAGCTTTGGGGGCTTCAGCACAGATACGCAGTATTTT. Translated: CASSFGGFSTDTQYF.